This entry is about one T cell receptor beta chain. Its antigen is undetermined. The sample belongs to a study of human T cells and chemical hapten exposure. Study-wide background: Patients' scalps got diphenylcyclopropenone weekly throughout the approximately 22-week study. Reading of the patch tests, which applied 0.01% DPC to the upper back, occurred at 6 days.

Germline loops: CDR1 SQVTM, CDR2 ANQGSEA. V trimming: 3 bases; J trimming: 6 bases; junction bases outside the gene matches: 9. The CDR3 has 14 amino acids. TCRdb analysed the RACE reads with MiXCR anew, one entry per CDR3 protein. The table lists 350,000 to 400,000 distinct CDR3 sequences, about 6% of them singletons. General observations from the study: DPC sensitization produced no change in TCRs with frequency above 1 in 1000.

Described time point: patch test 2, 6 weeks after DPC sensitization. The treatment was: therapeutic diphenylcyclopropenone sensitization with weekly scalp DPC. Participating donors were patients with alopecia, aged 18 to 70 years, considered appropriate candidates for DPC. This TCR came from a woman aged 18-29 years with alopecia areata. Some clones in this sample may be carry-over from other donors' samples. The sequencing used whole blood, collected in connection with sensitization to the hapten diphenylcyclopropenone (DPC). V and J are TRBV29-1 and TRBJ2-3; TRBD1 agrees at 7 bases. The CDR3 loop is CSVELSGGGDTQYF. The CDR3, as DNA: TGCAGCGTTGAGCTGTCAGGGGGTGGGGATACGCAGTATTTT.